Each of the 26 T cell receptor beta chains below was sequenced from the same sample in a study of cytomegalovirus exposure and HLA in healthy donors. PCR primers comprised 60 Vbeta and 13 Jbeta primers. Using immunoSEQ multiplex PCR, the repertoire was profiled, and TCRdb retains in-frame clones only, with some absent. The sample lists about 190,000 clones; 70% to 75% were seen once. Source material: PBMCs. These receptors all come from a woman in her 30s in good health and CMV-seropositive.

With respect to this clone: Other DNA sequences within the sample encode an identical CDR3. The chain uses TRBV7-2 and TRBJ2-7; perhaps TRBD1 as D (5 bases). The CDR3 covers 13 residues. CDR1 is SGHTA, CDR2 FQGNSA, per germline. V was trimmed by 5 bases and J by 3 bases, leaving 11 bases between them. CDR3 residues: CASSPGRGYEQYF. The CDR3 bases are TGTGCCAGCAGCCCAGGAAGGGGCTACGAGCAGTACTTC.

This chain connects TRBV2 to TRBJ2-2, with 9 bases aligning to TRBD2. The CDR3 sequence is 15 residues long. The J segment lost 0 bases and the V segment lost 7 bases, leaving 3 bases of the junction unmatched. Per the germline V gene, CDR1 is SNHLY and CDR2 is FYNNEI. DNA for the CDR3: TGTGCCAGCAAGGCTAGCGGGACGAACACCGGGGAGCTGTTTTTT. Amino acid sequence: CASKASGTNTGELFF.

This sequence joins TRBV18 and TRBJ1-2, with TRBD1 matching 11 bases. Looked up from germline, CDR1 is KGHSH and CDR2 is LQKENI. The CDR3 sequence is 15 residues long. Trimming took 2 bases from V and 6 from J; bases not matched to a gene: 5. The CDR3 reads CASSPKGQGANGYTF. The CDR3 nucleotides are TGTGCCAGCTCACCAAAAGGACAGGGGGCAAATGGCTACACCTTC.

The V call is TRBV5-8, the J call TRBJ2-7; D uncertain. Germline lookup yields CDR1 SGHTS and CDR2 YDEGEE. Trimming pared 0 bases from V and 0 bases from J, leaving 7 bases between. The CDR3 sequence is 14 residues long. The CDR3 loop reads CASSLGLASYEQYF. CDR3 sequence (DNA): TGTGCCAGCAGCTTGGGACTGGCCTCCTACGAGCAGTACTTC.

This clone was detected only a few times. The V call is TRBV4-1, the J call TRBJ2-7, with D possibly matching TRBD2 (5 bases). Per the germline V gene, CDR1 is MGHRA and CDR2 is YSYEKL. V dropped 3 bases and J dropped 5 bases, with 20 bases sitting between them. CDR3 length: 16 amino acids. The CDR3 region has the DNA TGCGCCAGCAGCCAGAGGGAAACTAGAGGTGAACACGAGCAGTACTTC. Its protein is CASSQRETRGEHEQYF.

The chain recombines TRBV7-9 with TRBJ1-1, with TRBD1 as a possible D gene (5 bases). CDR3 length equals 13 residues. V gave up 3 bases and J gave up 7 bases, with 12 bases separating them. Germline V CDR1 and CDR2: SEHNR, FQNEAQ (reference sequence). CDR3 bases: TGTGCCAGCAGCTTCCCCCCAGGGCTTGAAGCTTTCTTT. The encoded protein is CASSFPPGLEAFF.

The chain links TRBV27 to TRBJ2-5; D is perhaps TRBD2 (6 bases). The end of the DNA aligns better with TRBJ2-7, so the J call may be wrong. Germline CDR1 MNHEY, CDR2 SMNVEV (reference sequence). The CDR3 extends over 16 amino acids. The CDR3 nucleotides are TGTGCCAGCAGTTTATCGGGGTCCGCGGGGACCTACGAGCAGTACTTC. This translates into CASSLSGSAGTYEQYF.

CDR3 bases: TGCAGCGGCGACCCGGGACTAGCGGGAGATGAGCAGTTCTTC. Protein: CSGDPGLAGDEQFF. The chain couples TRBV29-1 to TRBJ2-1; TRBD2 matches 14 bases. The germline CDR1 and CDR2 sequences are SQVTM and ANQGSEA. The CDR3 spans 14 residues. With V trimmed by 7 bases and J by 8 bases, 7 bases remained unmatched.

In this sample, this clone turned up a few times. The chain joins TRBV29-1 to TRBJ2-1; the match to TRBD2 covers 13 bases. Trimming at V came to 7 bases and at J to 7 bases, leaving 7 bases not matched to a gene. Looked up from germline, CDR1 is SQVTM and CDR2 is ANQGSEA. This CDR3 has 14 residues. CDR3 nucleotides: TGCAGCGCCTGGACTAGCGGGAGAAGGAATGAGCAGTTCTTC. This translates into CSAWTSGRRNEQFF.

This chain links TRBV6-1 with TRBJ1-5, with D possibly TRBD1 on 5 matching bases. CDR1 MNHNS and CDR2 SASEGT come from the germline V gene. The ends were cut back, 4 bases at V and 4 bases at J, with 14 bases in the middle. The CDR3 runs 15 residues. As DNA, the CDR3 is TGTGCCAGCAGTGGACAGTTTTGGGCAAATCAGCCCCAGCATTTT. Translated: CASSGQFWANQPQHF.

V gene TRBV15 combines with J gene TRBJ2-1; 9 bases are a match to TRBD1. This CDR3 comprises 16 residues. Trimming cost V 0 bases and J 7 bases; bases outside gene matches: 7. Germline CDR1 is LNHNV and CDR2 is YYDKDF (reference sequence). CDR3 DNA sequence: TGTGCCACCAGCAGAGATGGGGACAGGGCGCAAAATGAGCAGTTCTTC. It yields the protein CATSRDGDRAQNEQFF.

The V and J genes are TRBV2 and TRBJ2-7; maybe TRBD2 (5 bases). Germline V gene data show CDR1 as SNHLY and CDR2 as FYNNEI. The V end lost 3 bases, the J end lost 3 bases, and 15 bases lay between the germline ends. The CDR3 covers 15 residues. The CDR3 region is CASSDTSPILYEQYF. The DNA of the CDR3 is TGTGCCAGCAGTGACACTAGTCCTATCCTCTACGAGCAGTACTTC.

The J gene is TRBJ2-5, the V gene TRBV9, with D maybe TRBD2 (6 bases). The CDR3 runs to 14 residues. Trimming stripped 4 bases from V and 7 bases from J, with 17 bases between. Germline CDR1 reads SGDLS; CDR2 reads YYNGEE. Here the CDR3 reads CASSYTSMQGTQYF. CDR3 nucleotide sequence: TGTGCCAGCAGCTACACTAGCATGCAGGGGACCCAGTACTTC. The complete variable domain, with remaining parts taken from reference TRBV9 and TRBJ2-5, reads DSGVTQTPKHLITATGQRVTLRCSPRSGDLSVYWYQQSLDQGLQFLIQYYNGEERAKGNILERFSAQQFPDLHSELNLSSLELGDSALYFCASSYTSMQGTQYFGPGTRLLVL.

This clone was detected only a few times. At the DNA level, this CDR3 is encoded by other sequences in the same sample as well. The chain links TRBV7-2 to TRBJ2-1; possibly TRBD2 for D (5 bases). CDR1 SGHTA and CDR2 FQGNSA come from the germline V gene. V lost 0 bases and J lost 2, with 5 bases in between. This CDR3 spans 14 amino acids. The CDR3 reads CASSLAGAYNEQFF. DNA for the CDR3: TGTGCCAGCAGCTTAGCGGGAGCCTACAATGAGCAGTTCTTC. Looking up the rest from reference TRBV7-2 and TRBJ2-1 gives the full variable domain: GAGVSQSPSNKVTEKGKDVELRCDPISGHTALYWYRQSLGQGLEFLIYFQGNSAPDKSGLPSDRFSAERTGGSVSTLTIQRTQQEDSAVYLCASSLAGAYNEQFFGPGTRLTVL.

The chain employs TRBV7-8 and TRBJ2-3, with D perhaps TRBD2 (7 bases). CDR1 and CDR2 from the germline V gene are SGHVS and FQNEAQ. The CDR3 has 15 residues. The V and J ends lost 6 bases and 1 base respectively, with 14 bases between them. The CDR3 sequence is CASRGASGRTDTQYF. DNA of the CDR3: TGTGCCAGCAGGGGGGCTAGCGGCCGCACAGATACGCAGTATTTT. The full variable domain, in which reference TRBV7-8 and TRBJ2-3 provide the parts outside the CDR3, is GAGVSQSPRYKVAKRGQDVALRCDPISGHVSLFWYQQALGQGPEFLTYFQNEAQLDKSGLPSDRFFAERPEGSVSTLKIQRTQQEDSAVYLCASRGASGRTDTQYFGPGTRLTVL.

CDR3 sequence: CSATPGQVSSYEQYF. For the CDR3, the DNA is TGCAGCGCCACCCCAGGACAGGTCAGCTCCTACGAGCAGTACTTC. This rearrangement joins TRBV29-1 to TRBJ2-7, with 7 bases lining up with TRBD1. The V gene's germline CDR1 is SQVTM and CDR2 ANQGSEA. CDR3 length: 15 amino acids. Germline trimming cut 7 bases from V and 0 bases from J; bases unmatched to any gene: 12.

The chain links TRBV5-8 to TRBJ2-7, with a tentative D call TRBD1 (6 bases). The CDR3 totals 16 residues. Trimming left V 1 base short and J 0 bases short, with 14 bases between. CDR1 and CDR2 from the germline V gene are SGHTS and YDEGEE. As DNA, the CDR3 is TGTGCCAGCAGCTTGAACAGGGCGCATAGCTCCTACGAGCAGTACTTC. This encodes CASSLNRAHSSYEQYF.

In DNA, the CDR3 is TGTGCCAGCAGCTTCCGGAGGCTAGAGTCCACTGAAGCTTTCTTT. Amino acid sequence: CASSFRRLESTEAFF. The chain has TRBV7-9 and TRBJ1-1; D gene unclear. CDR1 is SEHNR and CDR2 is FQNEAQ in the germline V gene (reference sequence). The CDR3 consists of 15 residues. V lost 3 bases to trimming and J lost 4 bases, with 15 bases between them.

The CDR3 DNA reads TGTGCCAGCTCACCACGGGCACGGGGACAGGGCCAAGAGACCCAGTACTTC. It is translated as CASSPRARGQGQETQYF. The genes are TRBV18 and TRBJ2-5, with 9 bases identical to TRBD1. V trimming: 1 base; J trimming: 1 base; junction bases outside the gene matches: 7. This CDR3 has 17 residues. Germline V CDR1 and CDR2: KGHSH, LQKENI.

The chain has TRBV9 and TRBJ2-1; D is unresolved. The ends were cut back, 4 bases at V and 9 bases at J, with 11 bases in the middle. The CDR3 extends over 12 amino acids. Germline values: CDR1 SGDLS, CDR2 YYNGEE. In DNA form, the CDR3 reads TGTGCCAGCAGCCCCCTGAGTTCTGAGCAGTTCTTC. It yields the protein CASSPLSSEQFF.

The chain has TRBV19 and TRBJ2-5; TRBD2 is a possible D gene (6 bases). The length of the CDR3 is 14 residues. Germline values: CDR1 LNHDA, CDR2 SQIVND (reference sequence). Trimming pared 3 bases from V and 0 bases from J, leaving 8 bases between. CDR3 DNA: TGTGCCAGTAGTATTGGAGGGTACCAAGAGACCCAGTACTTC. Its protein is CASSIGGYQETQYF.

The chain carries TRBV6-1 and TRBJ2-6; no definite D call. V shed 7 bases and J shed 13 bases, with 14 bases lying between them. The CDR3 runs 12 residues. From germline, CDR1 is MNHNS and CDR2 SASEGT. The CDR3: CASNPRFGVLTF. For the CDR3, the DNA is TGTGCCAGCAACCCTAGGTTCGGGGTCCTGACTTTC.

DNA for the CDR3: TGTGCAAGTCGCTTAGAGGGAGCGGGGGCTCCCAATCAGCCCCAGCATTTT. Amino acids: CASRLEGAGAPNQPQHF. J is TRBJ1-5 and V is TRBV12-2. TRBV12-2 is a pseudogene segment. The CDR3 runs to 17 residues.

The chain is built from TRBV5-1 and TRBJ2-1; 8 positions match TRBD1. CDR1 is SGHRS and CDR2 is YFSETQ in the germline V gene. Trimming took 7 bases from V and 3 from J; bases not matched to a gene: 12. The CDR3 totals 16 residues. This CDR3 reads CASPPVQGANYNEQFF. Written as DNA, the CDR3 is TGCGCCAGCCCCCCGGTTCAGGGGGCGAACTACAATGAGCAGTTCTTC. Looking up the rest from reference TRBV5-1 and TRBJ2-1 gives the full variable domain: KAGVTQTPRYLIKTRGQQVTLSCSPISGHRSVSWYQQTPGQGLQFLFEYFSETQRNKGNFPGRFSGRQFSNSRSEMNVSTLELGDSALYLCASPPVQGANYNEQFFGPGTRLTVL.

The chain uses TRBV28 and TRBJ2-7, with D perhaps TRBD1 (5 bases). The CDR3 spans 11 residues. Germline assignment: CDR1 MDHEN and CDR2 SYDVKM. Trimming left V 7 bases short and J 1 base short, with 5 bases between. For the CDR3, the DNA is TGTGCCAGCAAGGGGTCCTACGAGCAGTACTTC. Amino acids: CASKGSYEQYF.

The chain joins TRBV5-1 to TRBJ2-1, with TRBD2 matching over 11 bases. The V gene's germline CDR1 is SGHRS and CDR2 YFSETQ. The CDR3 covers 15 residues. The V gene end was trimmed by 2 bases and the J gene end by 10 bases; junction bases not matched to a gene: 8. Written as DNA, the CDR3 is TGCGCCAGCAGCTTCACGCTAGCGGGAGGAGGAGAGCAGTTCTTC. It encodes CASSFTLAGGGEQFF.